The 14 T cell receptor beta chains reported below all come from one sample, sequenced in a study of technical replicates of blood from a few donors. Sequencing used immunoSEQ multiplex PCR; TCRdb keeps in-frame clones, though not all of them. Of more than 75,000 clones in the sample, roughly 94% were seen once. Material: T cells isolated from PBMCs. The receptors originated from a human donor in good health.

This clone occurred once. The chain links TRBV27 to TRBJ1-1; D is ambiguous. Germline CDR1 reads MNHEY; CDR2 reads SMNVEV (reference sequence). The ends were cut back, 7 bases at V and 6 bases at J, with 21 bases in the middle. This CDR3 contains 15 residues. The CDR3 loop is CASNFPGLGGAEAFF. As DNA, the CDR3 is TGTGCCAGCAACTTCCCCGGACTGGGAGGCGCTGAAGCTTTCTTT.

The gene calls are TRBV5-1 and TRBJ1-1; possible D gene TRBD1, 6 bases. V shed 1 base and J shed 5 bases, with 21 bases lying between them. CDR1 SGHRS and CDR2 YFSETQ come from the germline V gene. The CDR3 extends over 17 amino acids. CDR3 loop: CASSLSQRTGYGTEAFF. CDR3 DNA: TGCGCCAGCAGCTTGAGCCAACGTACAGGGTATGGGACTGAAGCTTTCTTT.

The chain has TRBV6-5 and TRBJ1-5, with 8 bases fitting TRBD1. Germline CDR1 is MNHEY and CDR2 is SVGAGI. J gave up 7 bases and V 2 bases, and 7 bases lay outside the gene matches. The CDR3 runs 15 residues. CDR3 sequence reads: CASSYGQGQNQPQHF. The CDR3 DNA sequence: TGTGCCAGCAGTTACGGACAGGGTCAAAACCAGCCCCAGCATTTT.

This clone appeared a few times. The same CDR3 is also encoded by other DNA sequences in this sample. V is TRBV5-6 and J is TRBJ1-1; TRBD1 agrees at 8 bases. Germline CDR1 and CDR2: SGHDT and YYEEEE. The V segment lost 5 bases and the J segment 4 bases; nucleotides outside the gene matches: 1. CDR3 size: 12 residues. This CDR3 reads CASSTGGTEAFF. The CDR3, as DNA: TGTGCCAGCAGTACAGGGGGCACTGAAGCTTTCTTT.

This sequence joins TRBV6-5 and TRBJ2-7; 8 bases line up with TRBD1. The germline gives CDR1 MNHEY, CDR2 SVGAGI. CDR3 size: 15 residues. J lost 4 bases, V lost 3 bases, and 8 bases had no gene match. The CDR3 DNA reads TGTGCCAGCAGTTATGGCAGGGGGCTCATATACGAGCAGTACTTC. The encoded protein is CASSYGRGLIYEQYF.

The CDR3 DNA follows: TGTGCCTGGAGTGTAGGTGGGACAGGGGGGTACGAGCAGTACTTC. Encoded protein: CAWSVGGTGGYEQYF. The chain carries TRBV30 and TRBJ2-7; TRBD1 matches 11 bases. V shed 0 bases, J shed 4 bases, and the junction held 5 bases outside the gene matches. The CDR3 consists of 15 residues. The germline CDR1 and CDR2 sequences are GTSNPN and SVGIG (reference sequence).

This chain uses TRBV29-1 with TRBJ1-1; D is ambiguous. Trimming left V 4 bases short and J 1 base short, with 10 bases between. The CDR3 is 13 residues long. Germline assignment: CDR1 SQVTM and CDR2 ANQGSEA. The CDR3 protein is CSVVEGGNTEAFF. DNA of the CDR3: TGCAGCGTTGTTGAGGGCGGGAACACTGAAGCTTTCTTT.

J is TRBJ2-3 and V is TRBV9; a weak D match, TRBD2 (6 bases). The CDR3 contains 15 residues. Trimming took off 0 bases at V and 2 bases at J, with 10 bases between the two ends. Germline-derived CDR1 and CDR2 are SGDLS and YYNGEE. This CDR3 is CASSVEGTVTDTQYF. CDR3 nucleotide sequence: TGTGCCAGCAGCGTAGAAGGGACTGTCACAGATACGCAGTATTTT.

The sample holds one count of this clone. The chain recombines TRBV4-2 with TRBJ2-3; 9 positions agree with TRBD2. The length of the CDR3 is 17 residues. J lost 2 bases, V lost 0 bases, and 6 bases had no gene match. Per germline, CDR1 LGHNA and CDR2 YNFKEQ. The CDR3 reads CASSQDRAGGYTDTQYF. The CDR3 nucleotides are TGTGCCAGCAGCCAAGATAGGGCGGGAGGGTACACAGATACGCAGTATTTT.

This chain connects TRBV15 to TRBJ2-7; maybe TRBD1 (6 bases). The CDR3 is made up of 16 amino acids. With 0 bases removed from V and 0 bases from J, the gap between germline ends came to 12 bases. Germline V CDR1 and CDR2: LNHNV, YYDKDF (reference sequence). The CDR3 here is CATSRDRQDRSYEQYF. As DNA, the CDR3 is TGTGCCACCAGCAGAGACAGACAGGACCGCTCCTACGAGCAGTACTTC.

The chain combines TRBV11-3 with TRBJ1-2; tentative D call: TRBD1 (5 bases). The germline V gene has CDR1 SGHNT and CDR2 YENEEA. The CDR3 totals 15 residues. V lost 3 bases to trimming and J lost 4 bases, with 15 bases between them. As DNA, the CDR3 is TGTGCCAGCAGCTTCTCGCGGGGAGGGGTCTATGGCTACACCTTC. Translated, it gives CASSFSRGGVYGYTF.

The count of this clone is one. This chain links TRBV9 with TRBJ1-2; D is unresolved. This CDR3 has 13 amino acids. The V and J ends lost 4 bases and 2 bases respectively, with 9 bases between them. Germline V gene data show CDR1 as SGDLS and CDR2 as YYNGEE. The CDR3 protein is CASSLAQNYGYTF. DNA for the CDR3: TGTGCCAGCAGCCTTGCTCAGAACTATGGCTACACCTTC.

V and J are TRBV4-3 and TRBJ1-1, with D unclear. Per germline, CDR1 LGHNA and CDR2 YSLEER. There are 15 residues in the CDR3. V lost 0 bases to trimming and J lost 0 bases, with 8 bases between them. Here the CDR3 reads CASSQDHTLNTEAFF. CDR3 bases: TGCGCCAGCAGCCAAGATCACACCCTGAACACTGAAGCTTTCTTT.

The chain carries TRBV2 and TRBJ2-1, with 7 nucleotides matching TRBD2. The trim removed 6 bases at V and 4 bases at J, leaving 6 bases unmatched. The CDR3 consists of 14 residues. CDR1 and CDR2 (germline): SNHLY, FYNNEI. CDR3 bases: TGTGCCAGCAGCGCTAGCGGAGGTTACAATGAGCAGTTCTTC. Its translation: CASSASGGYNEQFF.